These 5 T cell receptor beta chains originate from one sample sequenced in a study of control samples from healthy donors and cancer patients (TCRdb year 2020). Libraries came from the immunoSEQ multiplex PCR assay. TCRdb re-hosts the immuneACCESS table, in-frame sequences only. Its copies lack some clones; in the studies checked, an unresolved V gene accounts for under half of them, and the cause for the rest is not known. This sample lists over 45,000 clones; roughly 89% were detected once. The leading ten clones occupy 1.6% of the sample. Sequencing was performed on PBMCs. The receptors stem from a man aged 35 to 55 with colorectal cancer.

The chain recombines TRBV24-1 with TRBJ1-2; 7 positions agree with TRBD1. CDR1 and CDR2 from the germline V gene are KGHDR and SFDVKD. CDR3 length: 14 residues. The V segment lost 4 bases and the J segment 5 bases; nucleotides outside the gene matches: 6. The CDR3 loop is CATSDPQGGYGYTF. As DNA, the CDR3 is TGTGCCACCAGTGACCCTCAGGGGGGATATGGCTACACCTTC.

This chain joins TRBV7-9 and TRBJ2-2; D tentatively fits TRBD1 or TRBD2 (5 bases each). V was trimmed by 2 bases and J by 6 bases, leaving 10 bases between them. The CDR3 contains 14 residues. Germline lookup yields CDR1 SEHNR and CDR2 FQNEAQ (reference sequence). This CDR3 is CASSLPGSAGELFF. The DNA for the CDR3 is TGTGCCAGCAGCTTACCAGGGAGTGCCGGGGAGCTGTTTTTT.

CDR3 DNA sequence: TGTGCCAGCAGGGACAGGGTCGGTACTGAAGCTTTCTTT. Translation gives CASRDRVGTEAFF. The chain carries TRBV12-3 or TRBV12-4 and TRBJ1-1, with 8 bases that match TRBD1. The CDR3 covers 13 residues. Losses at the gene ends were 6 bases for V and 5 bases for J; bases not matched to a gene: 5.

Only one count was recorded for this clone. The chain is built from TRBV5-8 and TRBJ1-2, with D possibly being TRBD1 (6 bases). Per the germline V gene, CDR1 is SGHTS and CDR2 is YDEGEE. The V gene lost 4 bases and the J gene lost 5 bases, with 12 bases spanning the gap. CDR3 length: 13 amino acids. The CDR3 here is CASSVTGLYGYTF. In DNA form, the CDR3 reads TGTGCCAGCAGCGTAACAGGGTTATATGGCTACACCTTC.

V and J are TRBV5-1 and TRBJ2-1, with 7 bases that match TRBD2. Germline assignment: CDR1 SGHRS and CDR2 YFSETQ. Trimming removed 0 bases from V and 8 bases from J; junction bases left unmatched: 11. The CDR3 consists of 16 residues. DNA for the CDR3: TGCGCCAGCAGCTTGGCCCCGACTAGCCTTACCGATGAGCAGTTCTTC. It specifies CASSLAPTSLTDEQFF.